The 8 T cell receptor beta chains below were found in one sample sequenced in a study of response to subunit inactivated influenza vaccine (dated by TCRdb to the late 2010s). Receptor libraries were prepared by RT-PCR. The reads were generated on an Illumina HiSeq 2500. Starting from the raw public reads, TCRdb applied fastp trimming at Q25, assembled clones with MiXCR and retained in-frame beta chains. Rows merge per CDR3 protein into single entries with the most common DNA and genes. The sample records about 580,000 distinct CDR3 sequences, 14% of which are singletons. The top ten hold around 10% of the sample. The sample consisted of PBMCs from blood, taken roughly 13 days after vaccination. The receptor set was obtained from a man aged 50 or older who received an inactivated influenza vaccine. Donor details come from another sample of the same person, matched by shared clones.

This clonotype was picked up a small number of times. The chain carries TRBV27 and TRBJ2-7; the D gene could be TRBD1 or TRBD2 (5 bases each). The CDR3 totals 17 residues. Germline assignment: CDR1 MNHEY and CDR2 SMNVEV (reference sequence). V dropped 4 bases and J dropped 6 bases, with 25 bases sitting between them. CDR3 protein: CASSSRTRDLLSTEQYF. CDR3 sequence (DNA): TGTGCCAGCAGTTCAAGGACCAGGGACCTGTTGTCAACCGAGCAGTACTTC.

This clonotype was observed a handful of times. Written as DNA, the CDR3 is TGTGCCAGCAGACCGGGAGGGGCTGGATACGAGCAGTACTTC. It yields the protein CASRPGGAGYEQYF. The chain carries TRBV7-2 and TRBJ2-7, with 8 bases aligning to TRBD2. The CDR3 length is 14 residues. After removal of 6 bases from V and 4 bases from J, the junction contained 8 bases not matched to a gene. Germline V CDR1 and CDR2: SGHTA, FQGNSA.

The table lists this clonotype with a few counts. The V call is TRBV11-2, the J call TRBJ2-1, with 8 nucleotides matching TRBD2. Germline values: CDR1 SGHAT, CDR2 FQNNGV. CDR3 length: 15 amino acids. The trim removed 3 bases at V and 5 bases at J, leaving 6 bases unmatched. The CDR3 protein is CASSFGLALHNEQFF. The DNA for the CDR3 is TGTGCCAGCAGCTTCGGACTAGCACTCCACAATGAGCAGTTCTTC.

The gene calls are TRBV6-1 and TRBJ1-4; D remains unclear. The CDR3 runs 11 residues. Germline-derived CDR1 and CDR2 are MNHNS and SASEGT. V was cut by 3 bases and J by 11 bases, with 7 bases left in between. The CDR3 DNA reads TGTGCCAGCAGTGAGTCAGATAAACTGTTTTTT. It is translated as CASSESDKLFF.

This sequence joins TRBV28 and TRBJ2-7; 9 bases line up with TRBD1. Germline CDR1 MDHEN, CDR2 SYDVKM. This CDR3 comprises 15 residues. Trimming cost V 2 bases and J 2 bases; bases outside gene matches: 4. The CDR3 region has the DNA TGTGCCAGCAGTTTACTGGGACAGGGCACCTACGAGCAGTACTTC. Encoded protein: CASSLLGQGTYEQYF.

The sample holds a few counts of this clonotype. V is TRBV20-1 and J is TRBJ2-1; either TRBD1 or TRBD2 may fit D (5 bases each). Germline lookup yields CDR1 DFQATT and CDR2 SNEGSKA (reference sequence). This CDR3 has 12 residues. Trimming cost V 7 bases and J 10 bases, with 17 bases left between them. The CDR3 protein is CSGGRRVSEQFF. In DNA form, the CDR3 reads TGCAGTGGGGGACGCCGGGTTTCAGAGCAGTTCTTC.

This chain uses TRBV29-1 with TRBJ2-2, with TRBD2 matching over 9 bases. V lost 5 bases, J lost 6 bases, and 10 bases stayed unmatched. CDR3 length: 15 amino acids. Germline values: CDR1 SQVTM, CDR2 ANQGSEA. CDR3 protein: CSVRGSSGRAGELFF. For the CDR3, the DNA is TGCAGCGTTAGAGGGAGTAGCGGGAGAGCCGGGGAGCTGTTTTTT.

The rearrangement joins TRBV12-3 or TRBV12-4 to TRBJ1-1, with a tentative D call TRBD1 (6 bases). The V end was cut by 5 bases, the J end by 9 bases, with 16 bases between. This CDR3 is built from 13 residues. This chain's CDR3 is CASSPLRGGKAFF. CDR3 in DNA: TGTGCCAGCAGTCCCCTCCGGGGGGGCAAAGCTTTCTTT.